This T cell receptor (beta chain) was documented in a study of naive and memory T cell subsets. There are a few counts of this clonotype. Two oligonucleotides, mixed equimolar, formed the beta constant-region primer covering TRBC1 and TRBC2. TCRdb recomputed calls from the UMI-ligation and nested PCR reads with MiXCR, one row per CDR3 protein. The sample contains about 35,000 distinct CDR3 sequences, roughly 14% of which appear only once. The sample taken for sequencing was effector memory CD4+ T cells from blood. The subset was: effector memory, CD45RA- CD27-. The sequence was collected from a human donor in good health.

In nucleotides, the CDR3 is TGTGCCAGCAGCTTAGGGGGCGGGAGACAAAACATTCAGTACTTC. Encoded protein: CASSLGGGRQNIQYF. The chain combines TRBV7-8 with TRBJ2-4; 7 nucleotides agree with TRBD2. The CDR3 sequence is 15 residues long. Germline assignment: CDR1 SGHVS and CDR2 FQNEAQ. V lost 1 base and J lost 5; bases outside the gene matches: 5.